This T cell receptor (beta chain) was recorded in a study of T-cell reconstitution after alpha-beta-depleted transplantation in children. Unique molecular identifiers were built into the TCRbeta library. Via MiXCR, TCRdb re-called the PCR reads, giving one row per CDR3 protein. This table has about 360,000 distinct CDR3 sequences, about 14% appearing once. The CDR3 sequence is 17 residues long. CDR1 is MNHNS, CDR2 SASEGT, per germline. V was shortened by 5 bases and J by 0 bases, with 17 bases between the two germline ends. The TCR originated in a human donor who donated a stem cell graft to a child with Fanconi anemia. The chain couples TRBV6-1 to TRBJ2-4; weak D call: TRBD1 (5 bases). Specimen: PBMCs, collected from the stem cell graft. CDR3 nucleotide sequence: TGTGCCAGCAGTCGCGGCCAGGGAACCATAGCCAAAAACATTCAGTACTTC. Translating gives CASSRGQGTIAKNIQYF.